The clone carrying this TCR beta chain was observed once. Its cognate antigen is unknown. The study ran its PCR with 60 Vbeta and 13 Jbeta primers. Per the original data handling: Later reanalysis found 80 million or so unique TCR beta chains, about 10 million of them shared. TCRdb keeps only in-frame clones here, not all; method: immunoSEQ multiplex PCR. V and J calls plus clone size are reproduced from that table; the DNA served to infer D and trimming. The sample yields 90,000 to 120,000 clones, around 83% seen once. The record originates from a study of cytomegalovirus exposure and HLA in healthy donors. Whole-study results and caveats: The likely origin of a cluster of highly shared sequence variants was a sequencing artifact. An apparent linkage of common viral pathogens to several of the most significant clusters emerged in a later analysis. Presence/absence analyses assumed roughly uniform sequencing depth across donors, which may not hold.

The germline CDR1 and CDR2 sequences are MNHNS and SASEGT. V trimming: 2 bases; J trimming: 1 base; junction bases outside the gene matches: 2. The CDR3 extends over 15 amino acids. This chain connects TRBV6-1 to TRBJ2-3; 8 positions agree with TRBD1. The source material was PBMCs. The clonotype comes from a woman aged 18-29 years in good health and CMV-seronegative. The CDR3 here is CASSEQGQGTDTQYF. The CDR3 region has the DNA TGTGCCAGCAGTGAACAGGGACAGGGCACAGATACGCAGTATTTT.